A single sample gave rise to the 27 T cell receptor beta chains below, sequenced in a study of response to subunit inactivated influenza vaccine. A single record per CDR3 protein comes from TCRdb applying MiXCR to the RT-PCR reads. Of about 520,000 distinct CDR3 sequences listed, approximately 7.8% are singletons. Material: PBMCs from blood, obtained less than 25 months after vaccination. These receptor sequences come from a man aged 45 to 75 who received an inactivated influenza vaccine.

The sample holds a few counts of this clonotype. V usage is TRBV20-1 and J usage is TRBJ1-6; 7 bases are shared with TRBD1. Per germline, CDR1 DFQATT and CDR2 SNEGSKA (reference sequence). V shed 3 bases, J shed 5 bases, and the junction held 10 bases outside the gene matches. The CDR3 covers 16 residues. The CDR3, as DNA: TGCAGTGCTAGGGACAACAGGGGTGTCCATAATTCACCCCTCCACTTT. As protein: CSARDNRGVHNSPLHF.

This clonotype occurred many times. This chain links TRBV29-1 with TRBJ2-1, with D tentatively TRBD1 (7 bases). Germline CDR1 and CDR2: SQVTM and ANQGSEA. Deletions cut 7 bases from V and 4 bases from J, with 17 bases between. The CDR3 sequence is 14 residues long. The CDR3 loop reads CSGRDRAEYNEQFF. CDR3 sequence (DNA): TGCAGCGGGAGGGACAGAGCAGAATACAATGAGCAGTTCTTC.

This clonotype was observed at least ten times. V gene TRBV29-1 combines with J gene TRBJ2-1; 7 nucleotides match TRBD1. CDR1 and CDR2 (germline): SQVTM, ANQGSEA. J gave up 8 bases and V 7 bases, and 14 bases lay outside the gene matches. The CDR3 extends over 14 amino acids. Here the CDR3 DNA reads TGCAGCGCCCGAACAGAGGGGGCTCATGATGAGCAGTTCTTC. It is translated as CSARTEGAHDEQFF.

This clonotype was seen only a few times. The chain recombines TRBV20-1 with TRBJ2-1, with 14 bases identical to TRBD2. CDR3 length: 15 amino acids. Germline V lookup: CDR1 DFQATT, CDR2 SNEGSKA (reference sequence). DNA of the CDR3: TGCAGACTCCCCGGACTAGCGGGAGGTATTAATGAGCAGTTCTTC. It encodes CRLPGLAGGINEQFF.

This clonotype showed up just a few times. This chain uses TRBV4-3 with TRBJ2-2, with TRBD2 matching 9 bases. V shed 2 bases and J 3 bases; nucleotides not matched to a gene: 13. The length of the CDR3 is 19 residues. CDR1 is LGHNA and CDR2 is YSLEER in the germline V gene. CDR3 nucleotide sequence: TGCGCCAGCAGCCAACCCAACTTCGTAGCGGGAGACGACACCGGGGAGCTGTTTTTT. Encoded protein: CASSQPNFVAGDDTGELFF.

This clonotype turned up a few times. This chain connects TRBV12-3 or TRBV12-4 to TRBJ2-1; D is unresolved. CDR3 length: 13 amino acids. The V and J ends lost 5 bases and 3 bases respectively, with 8 bases between them. CDR3 amino acids: CASSVDLYNEQFF. CDR3 in DNA: TGTGCCAGCAGTGTAGACCTCTACAATGAGCAGTTCTTC.

This clonotype was picked up many times. The genes are TRBV5-6 and TRBJ2-3; no clear D gene. This CDR3 is 13 amino acids long. Germline CDR1 reads SGHDT; CDR2 reads YYEEEE. V lost 2 bases and J lost 2, with 6 bases in between. CDR3 nucleotide sequence: TGTGCCAGCAGCTTCCCAGTCACAGATACGCAGTATTTT. Its protein product is CASSFPVTDTQYF.

This clonotype has a count of ten or more. The gene calls are TRBV12-3 or TRBV12-4 and TRBJ1-2; D unclear. The CDR3 totals 12 residues. V dropped 3 bases and J dropped 7 bases, with 9 bases sitting between them. The CDR3 DNA reads TGTGCCAGCAGTTTCGGTGCGGGTGGCTACACCTTC. Protein product: CASSFGAGGYTF.

This chain joins TRBV20-1 and TRBJ2-5; D ambiguous. Trimming left V 0 bases short and J 5 bases short, with 4 bases between. The V gene's germline CDR1 is DFQATT and CDR2 SNEGSKA (reference sequence). This CDR3 region has 11 residues. This CDR3 is CSARDDETQYF. In nucleotides, the CDR3 is TGCAGTGCTAGAGACGATGAGACCCAGTACTTC.

This clonotype was seen many times. This chain links TRBV20-1 with TRBJ2-1; 7 bases agree with TRBD1. Germline V lookup: CDR1 DFQATT, CDR2 SNEGSKA (reference sequence). J was trimmed by 3 bases and V by 6 bases; bases with no gene match: 11. The CDR3 has 15 residues. This CDR3 reads CSATTGTASYNEQFF. CDR3 nucleotides: TGCAGTGCCACAACCGGGACAGCTAGCTACAATGAGCAGTTCTTC.

The table lists this clonotype with a few counts. This chain joins TRBV4-3 and TRBJ1-6, with no clear D. V lost 0 bases and J lost 10, with 16 bases in between. CDR1 is LGHNA, CDR2 YSLEER, per germline. The CDR3 loop spans 16 amino acids. The CDR3 DNA reads TGCGCCAGCAGCCAAGATTGGGTTCGGTCAAACTCACCCCTCCACTTT. Its protein product is CASSQDWVRSNSPLHF.

V and J are TRBV21-1 and TRBJ2-7; the table's D call of TRBD2 was not tested on the DNA. TRBV21-1 is a listed pseudogene. The CDR3 loop spans 15 amino acids. The CDR3 region is CASIEFGGEAYEQYF. DNA for the CDR3: TGTGCCAGCATTGAATTCGGAGGGGAAGCCTACGAGCAGTACTTC.

This clonotype was seen only a few times. The rearrangement links TRBV28 to TRBJ2-3; D ambiguous. V lost 6 bases and J 2 bases, leaving 9 bases between the germline ends. The germline V gene has CDR1 MDHEN and CDR2 SYDVKM. This CDR3 is 13 amino acids long. CDR3 in amino acids: CASSPRHTDTQYF. The CDR3 nucleotides are TGTGCCAGCAGCCCCCGTCACACAGATACGCAGTATTTT.

In this sample, this clonotype turned up a few times. The J gene is TRBJ2-7, the V gene TRBV7-8; D not certain. This CDR3 comprises 15 residues. The V gene lost 5 bases and the J gene lost 0 bases, with 14 bases spanning the gap. CDR1 and CDR2 from the germline V gene are SGHVS and FQNEAQ. The CDR3 sequence is CASSPALVISYEQYF. CDR3 bases: TGTGCCAGCAGCCCAGCATTAGTAATCTCCTACGAGCAGTACTTC.

The chain combines TRBV20-1 with TRBJ1-2; no firm D call. Trimming left V 1 base short and J 1 base short, with 13 bases between. CDR3 size: 15 residues. CDR1 and CDR2 (germline): DFQATT, SNEGSKA (reference sequence). This CDR3 is CSARGVEGHNYGYTF. The DNA of the CDR3 is TGCAGTGCTAGAGGAGTTGAGGGCCATAACTATGGCTACACCTTC.

The chain carries TRBV29-1 and TRBJ2-7; 7 nucleotides match TRBD1. Germline V gene data show CDR1 as SQVTM and CDR2 as ANQGSEA. Trimming at V came to 3 bases and at J to 6 bases, leaving 14 bases not matched to a gene. The CDR3 sequence is 15 residues long. The CDR3 DNA reads as TGCAGCGTTGAGTACAGGGGAAACCTAGGTTCCGAGCAGTACTTC. This codes for CSVEYRGNLGSEQYF.

This clonotype showed up just a few times. The chain recombines TRBV7-2 with TRBJ2-1; D uncertain. V dropped 0 bases and J dropped 8 bases, with 14 bases sitting between them. The CDR3 covers 15 residues. Germline V gene sequence: CDR1 SGHTA, CDR2 FQGNSA. The CDR3 nucleotides are TGTGCCAGCAGCTTAGCGTTCGCCAGCAGCCATGAGCAGTTCTTC. It yields the protein CASSLAFASSHEQFF.

This clonotype appeared many times. V gene TRBV20-1 combines with J gene TRBJ1-4; D is perhaps TRBD1 (5 bases). Per the germline V gene, CDR1 is DFQATT and CDR2 is SNEGSKA (reference sequence). The length of the CDR3 is 16 residues. The V end lost 3 bases, the J end lost 8 bases, and 22 bases lay between the germline ends. CDR3 region: CSARGVIAGQTEKLFF. The CDR3 DNA reads TGCAGTGCTAGGGGGGTCATCGCAGGACAAACGGAAAAACTGTTTTTT.

This chain uses TRBV30 with TRBJ2-3; 12 nucleotides line up with TRBD2. This CDR3 spans 14 amino acids. In germline, CDR1 is GTSNPN, CDR2 SVGIG (reference sequence). The V and J ends lost 7 bases and 1 base, in that order; junction bases with no gene match: 3. CDR3 in DNA: TGTGCCTACCGACTAGCGGGAGGCACAGATACGCAGTATTTT. Translation: CAYRLAGGTDTQYF.

This clonotype showed up many times. The chain combines TRBV7-9 with TRBJ2-3, with D perhaps matching TRBD1 (6 bases). Germline CDR1 reads SEHNR; CDR2 reads FQNEAQ (reference sequence). Trimming left V 1 base short and J 5 bases short, with 7 bases between. The CDR3 runs 13 residues. This chain's CDR3 is CASSLVRGDTQYF. CDR3 nucleotides: TGTGCCAGCAGCTTAGTCAGGGGAGATACGCAGTATTTT.

This clonotype was recorded many times. The chain couples TRBV12-3 or TRBV12-4 to TRBJ2-5; 7 bases are a match to TRBD2. The CDR3 loop spans 13 amino acids. V gave up 6 bases and J gave up 4 bases; unmatched junction bases: 5. This CDR3 reads CASRTLARETQYF. Written as DNA, the CDR3 is TGTGCCAGCAGGACACTAGCGAGAGAGACCCAGTACTTC.

The chain has TRBV29-1 and TRBJ2-7; the D gene is possibly TRBD2 (6 bases). This CDR3 is 12 amino acids long. CDR1 SQVTM and CDR2 ANQGSEA come from the germline V gene. Trimming took off 3 bases at V and 5 bases at J, with 11 bases between the two ends. CDR3 bases: TGCAGCGTTGAGGGGGAGGTACACGAGCAGTACTTC. Protein: CSVEGEVHEQYF.

The chain employs TRBV5-6 and TRBJ1-5, with TRBD1 matching over 8 bases. CDR1 and CDR2 (germline): SGHDT, YYEEEE. Trimming took 4 bases from V and 5 from J; bases not matched to a gene: 2. The length of the CDR3 is 13 residues. The CDR3 region has the DNA TGTGCCAGCAGCGCGGACAGGGATCAGCCCCAGCATTTT. The encoded protein is CASSADRDQPQHF.

This clonotype turned up a few times. The J gene is TRBJ2-7, the V gene TRBV7-9, with 13 positions matching TRBD2. There are 17 residues in the CDR3. The ends lost 5 bases at V and 4 bases at J; junction bases unmatched: 11. Germline CDR1 reads SEHNR; CDR2 reads FQNEAQ (reference sequence). For the CDR3, the DNA is TGTGCCAGCAGCCATTTGGGCGGGACTAGCGGGGATTACGAGCAGTACTTC. This translates into CASSHLGGTSGDYEQYF.

The gene calls are TRBV11-2 and TRBJ2-7; no definite D call. Trimming stripped 0 bases from V and 2 bases from J, with 11 bases between. The CDR3 loop spans 15 amino acids. Germline loops: CDR1 SGHAT, CDR2 FQNNGV. For the CDR3, the DNA is TGTGCCAGCAGCTTAGATCTTTCAGGCCCCTACGAGCAGTACTTC. Its translation: CASSLDLSGPYEQYF.

This clonotype was found many times. The chain carries TRBV28 and TRBJ1-5; no firm D call. V was pared by 2 bases and J by 7 bases, with 6 bases between. Per germline, CDR1 MDHEN and CDR2 SYDVKM. The CDR3 runs 12 residues. CDR3 in DNA: TGTGCCAGCAGTTTAGTTGGCCAGCCCCAGCATTTT. Translating gives CASSLVGQPQHF.

For the CDR3, the DNA is TGTGCCAGCAGCCCCCTTTCGCGTGCAGGGGGCGCGGGTGAGCAGTTCTTC. It is translated as CASSPLSRAGGAGEQFF. The chain recombines TRBV11-2 with TRBJ2-1, with 8 bases aligning to TRBD1. The V gene's germline CDR1 is SGHAT and CDR2 FQNNGV. Germline trimming cut 5 bases from V and 9 bases from J; bases unmatched to any gene: 18. The CDR3 covers 17 residues.